The following is a TCR beta chain sequence with its context. The sample belongs to a study of shared clonotypes between healthy human individuals. V trimming: 4 bases; J trimming: 1 base; junction bases outside the gene matches: 6. The germline V gene has CDR1 SEHNR and CDR2 FQNEAQ (reference sequence). CDR3 length equals 16 residues. Several immunoSEQ 96-well plates shared each subset's DNA, each plate a replicate. Only in-frame clones appear in the TCRdb table, and some are missing; sequencing was by immunoSEQ multiplex PCR. The sample yields about 2.5 million clones, 85% to 95% seen once. The clonotype comes from a man between 18 and 35 years old in good health. Some clones in this sample may be carry-over from other donors' samples. Sequenced: naive CD4+ T cells from PBMCs. The subset is: CD45RA+ positively selected. The chain uses TRBV7-9 and TRBJ1-1; 10 bases line up with TRBD1. CDR3 loop: CASSSRTGGGNTEAFF. The CDR3 bases are TGTGCCAGCAGCTCTAGGACAGGGGGTGGGAACACTGAAGCTTTCTTT.